The source of this TCR beta chain is a study of a mutant IDH1 vaccine in newly diagnosed glioma. Overall study context: Of treated patients, around 60% were men and about 38% women, averaging roughly 40 years. Before enrollment, patients got radiotherapy alone, temozolomide alone, or mostly the combination.

Measured with immunoSEQ multiplex PCR; TCRdb has only the in-frame clones, and not every one. The sample holds tens of thousands of clones, over 70% seen once. The time point: baseline, week 1 (first vaccination visit). As for treatment: pre-vaccination baseline after standard-of-care therapy. Each of the donors came in with new WHO grade 3 or 4 astrocytomas that were IDH1-mutant and ATRX-lost. This CDR3 comprises 15 residues. The junction had 13 bases not matched to a gene; V was cut back by 5 bases and J by 8 bases. Germline CDR1 is MNHEY and CDR2 is SVGAGI. Study results and limitations: Among all patients, vaccine-induced immune responses occurred in around 93%.

Concerning this clone itself: Its specificity is not known.

The sequence was obtained from a man younger than 40 with glioma. This specimen consisted of PBMCs, obtained from a glioma patient treated with radiotherapy, temozolomide or both. The rearrangement links TRBV6-5 to TRBJ1-2, with 8 nucleotides matching TRBD1. DNA of the CDR3: TGTGCCAGCAGTCCCCGGGCAGGGGGCGCCGGGGGCTACACCTTC. Its translation: CASSPRAGGAGGYTF.